This TCR beta chain came from a study of cytomegalovirus exposure and HLA in healthy donors. The study, taken as a whole, reports: Researchers reported from a later analysis that most CMV-associated TCR beta chains appeared HLA-restricted. As was reported, the classifier diagnosed cytomegalovirus status with high specificity and sensitivity. For most TCR sequences rarity was the rule, although some public TCRs occurred in many donors.

As to this clone: Its antigen is undetermined.

All donors participated as healthy donors of bone marrow. This CDR3 has 15 residues. V was trimmed by 8 bases and J by 1 base, leaving 15 bases between them. Germline values: CDR1 MNHEY, CDR2 SVGAGI. PCR amplification relied on 60 Vbeta primers (plus 13 Jbeta primers). Produced via immunoSEQ multiplex PCR; TCRdb's table is partial and in-frame only. In the table there are about 130,000 clones, around three quarters of which are singletons. The TCR was taken from a man aged 30 to 45 in good health and CMV-seropositive. Sequencing was done on a sample of PBMCs. V is TRBV6-5 and J is TRBJ1-5; TRBD1 might be the D (5 bases). The CDR3 protein is CASRPRGTSNQPQHF. As DNA, the CDR3 is TGTGCCAGCCGTCCGCGGGGCACAAGCAATCAGCCCCAGCATTTT.